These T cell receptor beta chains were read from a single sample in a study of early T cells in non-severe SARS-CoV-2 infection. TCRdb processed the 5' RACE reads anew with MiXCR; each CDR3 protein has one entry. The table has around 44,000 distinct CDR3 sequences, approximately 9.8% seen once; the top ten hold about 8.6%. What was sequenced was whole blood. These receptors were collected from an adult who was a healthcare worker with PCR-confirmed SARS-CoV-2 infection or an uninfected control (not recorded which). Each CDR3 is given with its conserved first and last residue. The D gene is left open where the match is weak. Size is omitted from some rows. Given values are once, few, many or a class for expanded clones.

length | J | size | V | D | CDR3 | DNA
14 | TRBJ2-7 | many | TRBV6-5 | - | CASSYREWGAEQYF | TGTGCCAGCAGTTACCGGGAATGGGGCGCCGAGCAGTACTTC
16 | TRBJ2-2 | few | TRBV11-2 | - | CASSHPTGPLTGELFF | TGTGCCAGCAGCCACCCCACCGGGCCCTTGACCGGGGAGCTGTTTTTT
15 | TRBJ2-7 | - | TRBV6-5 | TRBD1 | CASSLNTGGTSEQYF | TGTGCCAGCAGCCTCAACACAGGGGGCACGTCCGAGCAGTACTTC
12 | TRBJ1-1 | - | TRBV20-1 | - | CSAWRGNTEAFF | TGCAGTGCCTGGAGGGGGAACACTGAAGCTTTCTTT
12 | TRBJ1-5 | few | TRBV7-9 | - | CASSLPNQPQHF | TGTGCCAGCAGCTTACCCAATCAGCCCCAGCATTTT
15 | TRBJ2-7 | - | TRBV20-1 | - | CSASLRAVSSYEQYF | TGCAGTGCTAGCCTCCGAGCGGTGAGCTCCTACGAGCAGTACTTC
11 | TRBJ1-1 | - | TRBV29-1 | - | CSAGGGAEAFF | TGCAGCGCCGGCGGGGGAGCTGAAGCTTTCTTT
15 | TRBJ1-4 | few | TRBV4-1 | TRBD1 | CASSQTGTANEKLFF | TGCGCCAGCAGCCAAACCGGGACAGCTAATGAAAAACTGTTTTTT
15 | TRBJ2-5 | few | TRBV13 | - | CASSSEGAGAKTQYF | TGTGCCAGCAGCTCAGAGGGGGCGGGAGCAAAGACCCAGTACTTC
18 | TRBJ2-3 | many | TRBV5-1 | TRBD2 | CASSLRLAGGPTTDTQYF | TGCGCCAGCAGCTTACGACTAGCGGGAGGGCCAACCACAGATACGCAGTATTTT
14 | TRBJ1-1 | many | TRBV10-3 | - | CAISDGRPNTEAFF | TGTGCCATCAGTGATGGTCGGCCGAACACTGAAGCTTTCTTT
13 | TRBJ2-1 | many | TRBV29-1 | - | CSVDGGGYNEQFF | TGCAGCGTTGATGGGGGCGGCTACAATGAGCAGTTCTTC
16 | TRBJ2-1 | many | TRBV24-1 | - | CATSEDTSMLGGEQFF | TGTGCCACCAGTGAAGATACTAGTATGCTTGGTGGGGAGCAGTTCTTC
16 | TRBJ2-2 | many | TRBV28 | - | CASSPQAGLNTGELFF | TGTGCCAGCAGTCCCCAAGCGGGTTTGAACACCGGGGAGCTGTTTTTT
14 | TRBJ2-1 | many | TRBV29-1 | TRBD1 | CSVAGQGSYNEQFF | TGCAGCGTTGCGGGACAGGGCTCCTACAATGAGCAGTTCTTC
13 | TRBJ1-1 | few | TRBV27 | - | CASSLGRHVEAFF | TGTGCCAGCAGTCTGGGACGGCACGTTGAAGCTTTCTTT
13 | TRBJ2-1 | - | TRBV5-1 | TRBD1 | CASSLPGQDEQFF | TGCGCCAGCAGCTTACCGGGACAGGATGAGCAGTTCTTC
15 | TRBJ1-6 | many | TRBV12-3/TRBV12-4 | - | CASSFGRSYNSPLHF | TGTGCCAGCAGTTTTGGACGCTCCTATAATTCACCCCTCCACTTT
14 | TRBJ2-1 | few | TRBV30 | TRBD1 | CAWSAAGGIDEQFF | TGTGCCTGGAGTGCGGCAGGGGGCATCGATGAGCAGTTCTTC
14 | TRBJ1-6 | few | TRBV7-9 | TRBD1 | CASSRTGVQSPLHF | TGTGCCAGCAGCCGTACAGGGGTACAATCACCCCTCCACTTT
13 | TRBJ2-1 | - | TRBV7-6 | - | CASSFSAGNEQFF | TGTGCCAGCAGCTTTTCGGCGGGCAATGAGCAGTTCTTC
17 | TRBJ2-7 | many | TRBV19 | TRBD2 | CASSITSGTPPGDEQYF | TGTGCCAGTAGTATCACTAGCGGGACCCCTCCCGGCGACGAGCAGTACTTC
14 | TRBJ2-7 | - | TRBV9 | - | CASSVGFKLDEQYF | TGTGCCAGCAGCGTAGGCTTTAAACTGGACGAGCAGTACTTC
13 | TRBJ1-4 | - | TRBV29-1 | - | CSVAGATNEKLFF | TGCAGCGTTGCGGGCGCAACTAATGAAAAACTGTTTTTT
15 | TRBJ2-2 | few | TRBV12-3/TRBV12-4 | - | CASSLRVGDTGELFF | TGTGCCAGCAGTTTAAGGGTGGGGGACACCGGGGAGCTGTTTTTT
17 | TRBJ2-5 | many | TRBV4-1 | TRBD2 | CASSQDEDSGAQETQYF | TGCGCCAGCAGCCAAGATGAGGATAGCGGGGCCCAAGAGACCCAGTACTTC
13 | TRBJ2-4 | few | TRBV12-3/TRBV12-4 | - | CASRGLGENIQYF | TGTGCCAGCCGGGGCCTAGGGGAGAACATTCAGTACTTC
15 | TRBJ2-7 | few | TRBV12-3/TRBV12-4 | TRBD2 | CASSQSSGSMYEQYF | TGTGCCAGCAGTCAGTCTAGCGGGAGTATGTACGAGCAGTACTTC
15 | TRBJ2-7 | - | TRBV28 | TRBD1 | CASLPRGRGTYEQYF | TGTGCCAGCCTTCCTAGGGGCAGGGGGACCTACGAGCAGTACTTC
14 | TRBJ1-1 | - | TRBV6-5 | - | CASSYRAPNTEAFF | TGTGCCAGCAGTTACCGAGCCCCGAACACTGAAGCTTTCTTT
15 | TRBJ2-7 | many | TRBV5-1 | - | CASSLGGRETPQQYF | TGCGCCAGCAGCTTGGGGGGACGGGAGACCCCTCAGCAGTACTTC
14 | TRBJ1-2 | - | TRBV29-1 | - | CSVGRSQSDYGYTF | TGCAGCGTTGGACGATCACAGAGTGACTATGGCTACACCTTC
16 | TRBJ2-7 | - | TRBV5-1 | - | CASSQKDRSSSYEQYF | TGCGCCAGCAGCCAAAAAGACAGGTCGTCCTCCTACGAGCAGTACTTC
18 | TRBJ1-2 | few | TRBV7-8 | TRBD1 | CASSWLGGTGTPNYGYTF | TGTGCCAGCAGCTGGCTGGGGGGGACAGGAACACCCAACTATGGCTACACCTTC
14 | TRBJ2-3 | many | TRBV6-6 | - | CASSYVGSTDTQYF | TGTGCCAGCAGTTACGTAGGGAGTACAGATACGCAGTATTTT
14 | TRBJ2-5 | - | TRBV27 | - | CASSLSDRPATQYF | TGTGCCAGCAGTTTATCCGACAGGCCCGCGACCCAGTACTTC
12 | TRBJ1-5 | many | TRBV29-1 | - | CSVADSLGPQHF | TGCAGCGTTGCGGACAGCCTGGGGCCCCAGCATTTT
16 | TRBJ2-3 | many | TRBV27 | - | CASSNGLPGMRDTQYF | TGTGCCAGCAGTAACGGACTGCCAGGGATGAGAGATACGCAGTATTTT
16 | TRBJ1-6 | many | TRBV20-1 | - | CSARDLVEQSLSPLHF | TGCAGTGCTAGAGATCTCGTAGAACAGTCCTTATCTCCCCTCCACTTT
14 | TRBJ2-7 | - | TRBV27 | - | CASSLEGAWGEQYF | TGTGCCAGCAGTTTAGAGGGAGCCTGGGGGGAGCAGTACTTC